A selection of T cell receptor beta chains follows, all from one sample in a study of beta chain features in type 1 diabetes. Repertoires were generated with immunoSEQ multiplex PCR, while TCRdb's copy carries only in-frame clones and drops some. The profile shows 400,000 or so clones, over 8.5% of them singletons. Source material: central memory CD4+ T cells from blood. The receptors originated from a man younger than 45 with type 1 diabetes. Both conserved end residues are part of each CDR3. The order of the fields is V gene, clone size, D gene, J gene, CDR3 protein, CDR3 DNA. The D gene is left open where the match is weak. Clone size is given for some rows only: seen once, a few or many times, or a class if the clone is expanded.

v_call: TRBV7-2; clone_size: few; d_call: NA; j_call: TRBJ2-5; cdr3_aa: CASSFQRQETQYF; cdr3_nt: TGTGCCAGCAGCTTTCAGCGTCAAGAGACCCAGTACTTC
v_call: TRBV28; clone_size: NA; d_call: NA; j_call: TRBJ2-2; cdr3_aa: CATGWQRNTGELFF; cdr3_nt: TGTGCCACCGGGTGGCAGAGGAACACCGGGGAGCTGTTTTTT
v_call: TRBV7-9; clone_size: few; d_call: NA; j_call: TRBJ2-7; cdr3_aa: CASSLGAGDDYEQYF; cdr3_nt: TGTGCCAGCAGCTTAGGAGCGGGTGACGATTACGAGCAGTACTTC
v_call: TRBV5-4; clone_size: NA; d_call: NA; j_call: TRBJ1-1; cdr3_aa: CASSASMNTEAFF; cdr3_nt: TGTGCCAGCAGCGCCTCCATGAACACTGAAGCTTTCTTT
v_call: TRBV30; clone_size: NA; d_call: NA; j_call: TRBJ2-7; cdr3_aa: CAWSYGRGGVSYEQYF; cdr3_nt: TGTGCCTGGAGTTATGGGAGAGGGGGGGTCTCCTACGAGCAGTACTTC
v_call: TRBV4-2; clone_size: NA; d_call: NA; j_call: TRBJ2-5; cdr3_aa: CASSQGGAGRSETQYF; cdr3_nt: TGTGCCAGCAGCCAGGGCGGTGCGGGGCGGTCAGAGACCCAGTACTTC
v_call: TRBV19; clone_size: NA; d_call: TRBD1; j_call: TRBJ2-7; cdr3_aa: CASSTSGQLPYEQYF; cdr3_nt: TGTGCCAGTAGTACTTCGGGACAGCTTCCCTACGAGCAGTACTTC
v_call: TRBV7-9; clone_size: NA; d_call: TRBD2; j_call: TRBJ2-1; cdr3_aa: CASSLGGSGRNEQFF; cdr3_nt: TGTGCCAGCAGCTTAGGGGGTAGCGGGAGAAATGAGCAGTTCTTC
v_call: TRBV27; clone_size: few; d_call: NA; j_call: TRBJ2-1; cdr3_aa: CASSLRGPFYNEQFF; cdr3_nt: TGTGCCAGCAGTTTAAGGGGACCCTTTTACAATGAGCAGTTCTTC
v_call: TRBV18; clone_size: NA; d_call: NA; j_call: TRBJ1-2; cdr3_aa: CASSPQDAYGYTF; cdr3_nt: TGTGCCAGCTCACCACAGGACGCCTATGGCTACACCTTC
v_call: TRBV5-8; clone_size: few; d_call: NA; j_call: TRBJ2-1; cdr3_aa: CASSLGGALEFRGRVGEQFF; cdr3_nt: TGTGCCAGCAGCTTGGGAGGGGCGTTAGAGTTCAGGGGCCGAGTGGGTGAGCAGTTCTTC
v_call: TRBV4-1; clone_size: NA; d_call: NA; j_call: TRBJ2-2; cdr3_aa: CASSHGSVTGELFF; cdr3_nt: TGCGCCAGCAGCCATGGCAGTGTCACCGGGGAGCTGTTTTTT
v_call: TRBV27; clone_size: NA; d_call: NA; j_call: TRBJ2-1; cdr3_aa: CASSDFYGQFF; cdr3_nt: TGTGCCAGCAGCGACTTCTACGGGCAGTTCTTC
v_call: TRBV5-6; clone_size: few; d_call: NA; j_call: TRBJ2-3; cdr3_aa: CASSLVRAGTDTQYF; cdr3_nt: TGTGCCAGCAGCTTGGTGAGGGCAGGCACAGATACGCAGTATTTT
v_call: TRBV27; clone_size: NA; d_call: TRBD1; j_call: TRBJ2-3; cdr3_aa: CASSRRPGGPEGTDTQYF; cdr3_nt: TGTGCCAGCAGTCGACGACCAGGGGGACCCGAGGGGACAGATACGCAGTATTTT
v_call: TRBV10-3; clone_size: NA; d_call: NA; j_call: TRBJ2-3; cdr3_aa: CASQSGPVTDTQYF; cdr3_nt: TGTGCCAGCCAGTCGGGGCCCGTCACAGATACGCAGTATTTT